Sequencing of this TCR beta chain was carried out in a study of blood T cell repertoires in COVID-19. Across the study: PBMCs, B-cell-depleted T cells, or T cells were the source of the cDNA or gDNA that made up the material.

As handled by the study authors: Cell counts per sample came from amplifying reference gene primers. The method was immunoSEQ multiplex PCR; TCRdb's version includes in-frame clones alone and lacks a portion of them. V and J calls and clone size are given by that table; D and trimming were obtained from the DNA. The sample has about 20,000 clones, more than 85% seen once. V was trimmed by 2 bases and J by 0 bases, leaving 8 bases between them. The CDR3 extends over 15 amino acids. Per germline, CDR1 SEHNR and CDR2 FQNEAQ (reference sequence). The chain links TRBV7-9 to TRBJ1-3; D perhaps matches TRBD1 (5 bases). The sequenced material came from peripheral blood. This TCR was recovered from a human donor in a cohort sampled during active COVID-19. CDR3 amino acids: CASSLSTGSGNTIYF. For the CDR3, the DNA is TGTGCCAGCAGCTTAAGTACAGGCTCTGGAAACACCATATATTTT.